A selection of T cell receptor beta chains follows, all from one sample in a study of OX40 agonist ivuxolimab in advanced cancers. Assay used: immunoSEQ multiplex PCR; TCRdb lists only in-frame clones, some missing. The table lists tens of thousands of clones, 86% of them singletons. Sequenced here: CD4+ or CD8+ T cells sorted from blood, sampled in a trial of the OX40 agonist ivuxolimab. All receptors come from an adult with an advanced solid tumor such as melanoma, head and neck, liver or kidney cancer. The CDR3 runs from the conserved cysteine through the conserved F or W. The D gene is left open where the match is weak. Expanded clones get a size class; other rows say once, few or many, or leave the size out.

d_gene: -; j_gene: TRBJ1-4; v_gene: TRBV11-2; abundance: -; CDR3aa: CASSLGGIGEKLFF; CDR3nt: TGTGCCAGCAGCTTAGGAGGGATCGGAGAAAAACTGTTTTTT
d_gene: -; j_gene: TRBJ2-7; v_gene: TRBV28; abundance: -; CDR3aa: CASSFVPAGEQYF; CDR3nt: TGTGCCAGCAGTTTCGTACCCGCTGGGGAGCAGTACTTC
d_gene: -; j_gene: TRBJ1-2; v_gene: TRBV5-8; abundance: -; CDR3aa: CASSQGRNYMGYTF; CDR3nt: TGTGCCAGCAGCCAGGGACGGAACTATATGGGCTACACCTTC
d_gene: -; j_gene: TRBJ1-5; v_gene: TRBV2; abundance: medium-sized; CDR3aa: CASSEAPGRQPQHF; CDR3nt: TGTGCCAGCAGTGAAGCGCCCGGGCGTCAGCCCCAGCATTTT
d_gene: -; j_gene: TRBJ1-5; v_gene: TRBV10-2; abundance: -; CDR3aa: CASSERGFHQPQHF; CDR3nt: TGCGCCAGCAGTGAAAGGGGGTTCCATCAGCCCCAGCATTTT
d_gene: -; j_gene: TRBJ2-5; v_gene: TRBV29-1; abundance: once; CDR3aa: CSVGRDGWYQETQYF; CDR3nt: TGCAGCGTTGGAAGGGACGGTTGGTACCAAGAGACCCAGTACTTC
d_gene: TRBD1; j_gene: TRBJ1-5; v_gene: TRBV28; abundance: -; CDR3aa: CASSLLSGGHQPQHF; CDR3nt: TGTGCCAGCAGTTTATTATCAGGGGGGCATCAGCCCCAGCATTTT
d_gene: -; j_gene: TRBJ2-7; v_gene: TRBV5-4; abundance: once; CDR3aa: CASSPWPGDEQYF; CDR3nt: TGTGCCAGCAGCCCGTGGCCGGGCGACGAGCAGTACTTC
d_gene: -; j_gene: TRBJ2-7; v_gene: TRBV9; abundance: -; CDR3aa: CASSVVGGPSYEQYF; CDR3nt: TGTGCCAGCAGCGTAGTGGGGGGCCCTTCCTACGAGCAGTACTTC
d_gene: TRBD2; j_gene: TRBJ2-7; v_gene: TRBV11-2; abundance: -; CDR3aa: CASSPTSGGSYEQYF; CDR3nt: TGTGCCAGCAGCCCGACTAGCGGGGGCTCCTACGAGCAGTACTTC
d_gene: -; j_gene: TRBJ1-1; v_gene: TRBV6-5; abundance: -; CDR3aa: CASSQHATATEAFF; CDR3nt: TGTGCCAGCAGTCAACATGCGACAGCCACTGAAGCTTTCTTT
d_gene: -; j_gene: TRBJ2-2; v_gene: TRBV7-9; abundance: -; CDR3aa: CASSFPGLSNTGELFF; CDR3nt: TGTGCCAGCAGCTTTCCGGGACTTTCGAACACCGGGGAGCTGTTTTTT
d_gene: -; j_gene: TRBJ2-3; v_gene: TRBV7-6; abundance: -; CDR3aa: CASSRMRAGTDTQYF; CDR3nt: TGTGCCAGCAGCCGGATGAGGGCAGGGACAGATACGCAGTATTTT